These 20 T cell receptor beta chains were all obtained from the same sample, sequenced in a study of early T cells in non-severe SARS-CoV-2 infection. Using its own MiXCR run on the 5' RACE reads, TCRdb lists one record per CDR3 protein. The sample records approximately 81,000 distinct CDR3 sequences, over 5% being singletons. Sequencing was carried out using whole blood. The receptors were gathered from an adult who was a healthcare worker with PCR-confirmed SARS-CoV-2 infection or an uninfected control (not recorded which).

This clonotype was detected many times. This chain connects TRBV12-3 or TRBV12-4 to TRBJ1-1, with D unresolved. V lost 0 bases and J lost 7, with 3 bases in between. This CDR3 is built from 11 residues. Here the CDR3 reads CASSLAGEAFF. As DNA, the CDR3 is TGTGCCAGCAGTTTAGCGGGTGAAGCTTTCTTT.

The chain joins TRBV5-1 to TRBJ2-7, with TRBD1 as a possible D gene (6 bases). The germline V gene has CDR1 SGHRS and CDR2 YFSETQ. This CDR3 comprises 16 residues. Trimming shortened V by 4 bases and J by 3 bases, and 20 bases separated the two germline ends. CDR3: CASSPAFAGVLYEQYF. The CDR3 nucleotides are TGCGCCAGCAGCCCAGCATTCGCAGGGGTCCTCTACGAGCAGTACTTC.

In this sample, this clonotype turned up many times. This chain links TRBV29-1 with TRBJ1-2, with D tentatively TRBD1 (5 bases). Trimming shortened V by 7 bases and J by 1 base, and 10 bases separated the two germline ends. The CDR3 consists of 12 residues. Germline V gene lookup returns CDR1 SQVTM and CDR2 ANQGSEA. The CDR3: CSARQNNYGYTF. As DNA, the CDR3 is TGCAGCGCCCGACAGAATAACTATGGCTACACCTTC.

This clonotype was detected a few times. The V and J genes are TRBV12-3 or TRBV12-4 and TRBJ1-1; D uncertain. With 5 bases removed from V and 5 bases from J, the gap between germline ends came to 18 bases. The CDR3 has 15 amino acids. CDR3 residues: CASSPPAQAKTEAFF. The DNA of the CDR3 is TGTGCCAGCAGTCCCCCTGCCCAAGCCAAAACTGAAGCTTTCTTT.

This clonotype was detected ten times or more. This chain joins TRBV18 and TRBJ2-5; 7 bases agree with TRBD1. Germline CDR1 KGHSH, CDR2 LQKENI. V lost 2 bases, J lost 3 bases, and 0 bases stayed unmatched. The CDR3 contains 13 residues. The CDR3 DNA sequence: TGTGCCAGCTCACCAGGACAGGAAGAGACCCAGTACTTC. Its translation: CASSPGQEETQYF.

In its sample, this clonotype was seen many times. This rearrangement joins TRBV5-1 to TRBJ2-2, with a tentative D call TRBD1 (6 bases). The length of the CDR3 is 16 residues. Germline-derived CDR1 and CDR2 are SGHRS and YFSETQ. Trimming took off 5 bases at V and 1 base at J, with 15 bases between the two ends. The CDR3 coding sequence is TGCGCCAGCAGGCATACCGGGACAAGGAACACCGGGGAGCTGTTTTTT. Encoded protein: CASRHTGTRNTGELFF.

This clonotype has more than one count but fewer than ten. V and J are TRBV9 and TRBJ2-2; no definite D call. The CDR3 consists of 13 residues. Germline values: CDR1 SGDLS, CDR2 YYNGEE. The germline V and J ends were trimmed by 2 bases and 4 bases, with 6 bases remaining between them. The CDR3, as DNA: TGTGCCAGCAGCGTTGATTCCACCGGGGAGCTGTTTTTT. This sequence encodes CASSVDSTGELFF.

The chain uses TRBV28 and TRBJ2-1; tentative D call: TRBD2 (6 bases). The CDR3 extends over 16 amino acids. Trimming shortened V by 2 bases and J by 4 bases, and 15 bases separated the two germline ends. Germline-derived CDR1 and CDR2 are MDHEN and SYDVKM. As DNA, the CDR3 is TGTGCCAGCAGTTTAGCCGGGACTTCGACATACAATGAGCAGTTCTTC. Amino acid sequence: CASSLAGTSTYNEQFF. Together with reference TRBV28 and TRBJ2-1, the CDR3 gives the full variable domain: DVKVTQSSRYLVKRTGEKVFLECVQDMDHENMFWYRQDPGLGLRLIYFSYDVKMKEKGDIPEGYSVSREKKERFSLILESASTNQTSMYLCASSLAGTSTYNEQFFGPGTRLTVL.

This clonotype was counted at least ten times. The genes are TRBV6-5 and TRBJ2-7; D unresolved. Germline V lookup: CDR1 MNHEY, CDR2 SVGAGI. Trimming pared 7 bases from V and 0 bases from J, leaving 10 bases between. The CDR3 is 13 amino acids. Here the CDR3 reads CASTSPSSYEQYF. The CDR3 region has the DNA TGTGCCAGCACCAGCCCTAGCTCCTACGAGCAGTACTTC.

Here the CDR3 reads CASSLGLAGVETQYF. CDR3 sequence (DNA): TGTGCCAGCAGCTTAGGTCTAGCGGGGGTTGAGACCCAGTACTTC. This rearrangement joins TRBV7-8 to TRBJ2-5, with 10 bases matching TRBD2. Germline V gene lookup returns CDR1 SGHVS and CDR2 FQNEAQ. V trimming: 1 base; J trimming: 5 bases; junction bases outside the gene matches: 4. The CDR3 sequence is 15 residues long.

The CDR3 protein is CSTKTGVETQYF. In DNA form, the CDR3 reads TGCAGCACTAAGACAGGGGTAGAGACCCAGTACTTC. The V gene is TRBV29-1, the J gene TRBJ2-5, with 8 nucleotides matching TRBD1. V trimming: 8 bases; J trimming: 4 bases; junction bases outside the gene matches: 6. CDR1 and CDR2 (germline): SQVTM, ANQGSEA. The length of the CDR3 is 12 residues.

V gene TRBV20-1 combines with J gene TRBJ2-7; D gene unclear. Germline CDR1 DFQATT, CDR2 SNEGSKA (reference sequence). Trimming removed 0 bases from V and 5 bases from J, with 5 bases in between. This CDR3 spans 11 amino acids. Written as DNA, the CDR3 is TGCAGTGCTAGAGATGTCCACGAGCAGTACTTC. Protein product: CSARDVHEQYF.

The chain uses TRBV3-1 and TRBJ2-5; D could derive from TRBD1 or TRBD2 (5 bases each). With 4 bases removed from V and 1 base from J, the gap between germline ends came to 10 bases. Germline V gene sequence: CDR1 LGHDT, CDR2 YNNKEL (reference sequence). The CDR3 is 14 amino acids. CDR3 nucleotide sequence: TGTGCCAGCAGCCTCACCGGGACCCAAGAGACCCAGTACTTC. This encodes CASSLTGTQETQYF.

This clonotype has more than one count but fewer than ten. The chain employs TRBV7-6 and TRBJ2-1; 7 bases are shared with TRBD1. Germline V CDR1 and CDR2: SGHVS, FNYEAQ. The CDR3 runs 15 residues. Losses at the gene ends were 2 bases for V and 2 bases for J; bases not matched to a gene: 3. The CDR3 loop reads CASSLRGQTYNEQFF. The CDR3 nucleotides read TGTGCCAGCAGCTTAAGGGGACAGACCTACAATGAGCAGTTCTTC.

This clonotype was detected only a few times. V and J are TRBV11-1 and TRBJ2-1; 7 nucleotides match TRBD1. After removal of 5 bases from V and 0 bases from J, the junction contained 7 bases not matched to a gene. The CDR3 consists of 16 residues. Germline loops: CDR1 SGHAT, CDR2 FQDESV (reference sequence). CDR3 sequence (DNA): TGTGCCAGCAGCCGCACAGGGGCCAGCTCCTACAATGAGCAGTTCTTC. Translated, it gives CASSRTGASSYNEQFF.

This clonotype was detected only a few times. The chain recombines TRBV5-6 with TRBJ1-6, with 7 bases lining up with TRBD1. V gave up 0 bases and J gave up 14 bases; unmatched junction bases: 11. This CDR3 region has 15 residues. Germline assignment: CDR1 SGHDT and CDR2 YYEEEE. The CDR3 here is CASSLAAGGTLTLHF. DNA of the CDR3: TGTGCCAGCAGCTTGGCCGCAGGGGGGACTCTCACCCTCCACTTT.

In this sample, this clonotype turned up a few times. CDR3 protein: CASSRPGTGAGANVLTF. The CDR3 DNA follows: TGTGCCAGCAGCCGTCCCGGGACAGGGGCTGGGGCCAACGTCCTGACTTTC. V and J are TRBV2 and TRBJ2-6, with 10 bases matching TRBD1. CDR1 SNHLY and CDR2 FYNNEI come from the germline V gene. The CDR3 covers 17 residues. Germline trimming cut 6 bases from V and 2 bases from J; bases unmatched to any gene: 7. The full variable domain, with the rest looked up from reference TRBV2 and TRBJ2-6, is EPEVTQTPSHQVTQMGQEVILRCVPISNHLYFYWYRQILGQKVEFLVSFYNNEISEKSEIFDDQFSVERPDGSNFTLKIRSTKLEDSAMYFCASSRPGTGAGANVLTFGAGSRLTVL.

This sequence joins TRBV29-1 and TRBJ1-2; D is unresolved. The CDR3 totals 15 residues. The V and J ends lost 2 bases and 5 bases respectively, with 18 bases between them. The germline V gene encodes CDR1 SQVTM and CDR2 ANQGSEA. The DNA for the CDR3 is TGCAGCGTTGAACTCCCTTGGAAAGGGAGATATGGCTACACCTTC. It translates to CSVELPWKGRYGYTF.

At least ten counts were recorded for this clonotype. V and J are TRBV20-1 and TRBJ1-6, with TRBD1 matching 8 bases. J was trimmed by 5 bases and V by 5 bases; bases with no gene match: 8. Germline V lookup: CDR1 DFQATT, CDR2 SNEGSKA (reference sequence). This CDR3 is 15 amino acids long. Written as DNA, the CDR3 is TGCAGTGCTTATACAGGGGGTTGGAATAATTCACCCCTCCACTTT. This translates into CSAYTGGWNNSPLHF.

This clonotype has at least ten counts. The V and J genes are TRBV18 and TRBJ2-7; D is unresolved. Germline V gene sequence: CDR1 KGHSH, CDR2 LQKENI. V gave up 0 bases and J gave up 4 bases, with 13 bases separating them. CDR3 size: 15 residues. The CDR3 bases are TGTGCCAGCTCACCACCGAATTCTGGATCTTACGAGCAGTACTTC. It codes for CASSPPNSGSYEQYF.